This T cell receptor beta chain came from a study of cytomegalovirus exposure and HLA in healthy donors. While unrecorded immune exposures were likely, the donors were nominally healthy when sampled. This CDR3 spans 14 amino acids. The germline CDR1 and CDR2 sequences are SGHVS and FQNEAQ. The V and J ends lost 2 bases and 7 bases respectively, with 15 bases between them. Primers included in the PCR were 60 Vbeta and 13 Jbeta primers. Only in-frame clones appear in the TCRdb table, and some are missing; sequencing was by immunoSEQ multiplex PCR. Here the sample spans approximately 190,000 clones, around 83% being singletons.

The receptor was isolated from a man aged 35 to 55 in good health and CMV-seropositive. This chain links TRBV7-8 with TRBJ2-7; D possibly corresponds to TRBD2 (6 bases). Sequencing input: PBMCs. This CDR3 reads CASSLRLNRGEQYF. CDR3 DNA sequence: TGTGCCAGCAGCTTAAGACTCAACCGGGGGGAGCAGTACTTC. The complete variable domain, with remaining parts taken from reference TRBV7-8 and TRBJ2-7, reads GAGVSQSPRYKVAKRGQDVALRCDPISGHVSLFWYQQALGQGPEFLTYFQNEAQLDKSGLPSDRFFAERPEGSVSTLKIQRTQQEDSAVYLCASSLRLNRGEQYFGPGTRLTVT.